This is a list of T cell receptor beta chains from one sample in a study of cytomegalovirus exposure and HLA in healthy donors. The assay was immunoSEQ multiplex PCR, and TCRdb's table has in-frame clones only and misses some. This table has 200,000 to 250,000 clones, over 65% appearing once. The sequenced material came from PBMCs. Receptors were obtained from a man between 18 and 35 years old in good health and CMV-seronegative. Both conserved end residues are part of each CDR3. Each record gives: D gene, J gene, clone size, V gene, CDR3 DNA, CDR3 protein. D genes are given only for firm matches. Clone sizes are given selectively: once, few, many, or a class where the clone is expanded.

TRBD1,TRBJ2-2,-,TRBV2,TGTGCCAGCCGGGACAGGAACACCGGGGAGCTGTTTTTT,CASRDRNTGELFF
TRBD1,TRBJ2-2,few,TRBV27,TGTGCCAGCAGTTCGTCCGGGACAGTGAACACCGGGGAGCTGTTTTTT,CASSSSGTVNTGELFF
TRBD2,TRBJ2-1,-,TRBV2,TGTGCCAGCAGTGAACGACTAGCGGGAATCTATGAGCAGTTCTTC,CASSERLAGIYEQFF
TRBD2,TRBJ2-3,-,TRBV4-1,TGCGCCAGCAGCCAAGACGTACTAGCGGGAGTGGGCACAGATACGCAGTATTTT,CASSQDVLAGVGTDTQYF
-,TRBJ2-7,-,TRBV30,TGTGCCTGGAGTGTACGGGTACTCGACGAGCAGTACTTC,CAWSVRVLDEQYF
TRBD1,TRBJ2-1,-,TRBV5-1,TGCGCCAGCAGCCGGACAGGTCAAGAGCAGTTCTTC,CASSRTGQEQFF
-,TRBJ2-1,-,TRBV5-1,TGCGCCAGCAGCTCCGGACTGGGTGGATTCAATGAGCAGTTCTTC,CASSSGLGGFNEQFF
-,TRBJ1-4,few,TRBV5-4,TGTGCCAGCAGCTTGCATGCGAATGAAAAACTGTTTTTT,CASSLHANEKLFF
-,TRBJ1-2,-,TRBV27,TGTGCCAGCACCAAGAGGAGGGGAGGAAACTGGCCGACGGCAGGAGATGGCTACACCTTC,CASTKRRGGNWPTAGDGYTF
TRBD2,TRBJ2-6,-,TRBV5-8,TGTGCCAGCAGCCTCCTGGGGGGGAGCCCTGGGGCCAACGTCCTGACTTTC,CASSLLGGSPGANVLTF
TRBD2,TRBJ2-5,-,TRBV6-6,TGTGCCAGCAGTTACGGGCGGGGGGGATCCCAAGAGACCCAGTACTTC,CASSYGRGGSQETQYF